This T cell receptor beta chain was identified in a study of blood T cells in healthy people across ages. Study observations and caveats: Older age coincided with a roughly linear decline in TCR beta diversity per million T cells.

The V end lost 1 base, the J end lost 12 bases, and 12 bases lay between the germline ends. The CDR3 covers 13 residues. A word on this clonotype: Its antigen is as yet unknown.

It was with a sample-barcoded 5' primer and a J-beta primer mix that a second PCR of about 6 to 12 cycles was run. MiXCR, run by TCRdb on the 5' RACE reads, gives a single entry per CDR3 protein. The table records about 800,000 distinct CDR3 sequences, roughly 25% of them present only once. These data were also reused for a study on T cells of mothers and their children. That work states: All donors were healthy and Caucasian; they were a few mothers and their six children. Extraction yielded RNA that went, in full, into cDNA synthesis at approximately 1.5 ug per 15 ul.

The genes are TRBV12-3 or TRBV12-4 and TRBJ1-4; D is uncertain. The source material was blood. The source is a boy younger than 18 in good health. In nucleotides, the CDR3 is TGTGCCAGCAGTTTAGGGGGATCAGAAGAACTGTTTTTT. Residues: CASSLGGSEELFF.